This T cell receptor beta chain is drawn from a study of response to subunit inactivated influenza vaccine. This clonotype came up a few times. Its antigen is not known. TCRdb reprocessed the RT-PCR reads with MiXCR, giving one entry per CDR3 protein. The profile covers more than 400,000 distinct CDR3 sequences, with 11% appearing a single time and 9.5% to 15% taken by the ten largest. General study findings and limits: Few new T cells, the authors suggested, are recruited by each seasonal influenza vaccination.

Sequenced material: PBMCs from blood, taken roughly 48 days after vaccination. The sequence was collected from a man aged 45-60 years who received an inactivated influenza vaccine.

The CDR3 loop is CASGTRGFQETQYF. The CDR3, as DNA: TGCGCCAGCGGTACCAGGGGATTCCAAGAGACCCAGTACTTC. The chain employs TRBV5-1 and TRBJ2-5; TRBD1 might be the D (6 bases). The germline V gene has CDR1 SGHRS and CDR2 YFSETQ. This CDR3 has 14 residues. The V and J ends lost 7 bases and 1 base respectively, with 14 bases between them.